Each of the 30 T cell receptor beta chains below was sequenced from the same sample in a study of early T cells in non-severe SARS-CoV-2 infection. TCRdb re-derived calls from the 5' RACE reads in MiXCR, one entry per CDR3 protein. This sample has tens of thousands of distinct CDR3 sequences, with more than 9% found just once. Sequencing was performed on whole blood. The receptor source for this set is an adult who was a healthcare worker with PCR-confirmed SARS-CoV-2 infection or an uninfected control (not recorded which).

In its sample, this clonotype was seen many times. The chain couples TRBV15 to TRBJ2-2; perhaps TRBD1 as D (6 bases). The CDR3 covers 17 residues. Germline V lookup: CDR1 LNHNV, CDR2 YYDKDF (reference sequence). The V end lost 2 bases, the J end lost 0 bases, and 13 bases lay between the germline ends. The CDR3 coding sequence is TGTGCCACCAGCAGACCCAACAGGGCCCCGAACACCGGGGAGCTGTTTTTT. Protein: CATSRPNRAPNTGELFF. Full variable domain (missing parts from reference TRBV15 and TRBJ2-2): DAMVIQNPRYQVTQFGKPVTLSCSQTLNHNVMYWYQQKSSQAPKLLFHYYDKDFNNEADTPDNFQSRRPNTSFCFLDIRSPGLGDTAMYLCATSRPNRAPNTGELFFGEGSRLTVL.

This clonotype was detected many times. This CDR3 reads CATTQGDEQFF. The CDR3 DNA sequence: TGTGCCACAACACAGGGGGATGAGCAGTTCTTC. This chain connects TRBV10-3 to TRBJ2-1, with 8 nucleotides matching TRBD1. Trimming took 10 bases from V and 8 from J; bases not matched to a gene: 4. CDR1 is ENHRY, CDR2 SYGVKD, per germline. This CDR3 contains 11 residues.

The chain combines TRBV29-1 with TRBJ2-3; D not resolved. The V gene's germline CDR1 is SQVTM and CDR2 ANQGSEA. Trimming took off 5 bases at V and 0 bases at J, with 9 bases between the two ends. This CDR3 has 13 amino acids. The CDR3 sequence: CSVPIISTDTQYF. The CDR3 DNA reads TGCAGCGTTCCTATAATTAGCACAGATACGCAGTATTTT.

The CDR3 here is CASSYSNGQGKIHYGYTF. DNA of the CDR3: TGTGCCAGCAGTTACTCGAATGGACAGGGAAAAATCCACTATGGCTACACCTTC. This chain links TRBV6-6 with TRBJ1-2; 8 bases line up with TRBD1. The CDR3 runs 18 residues. Germline V lookup: CDR1 MNHNY, CDR2 SVGAGI (reference sequence). Trimming at V came to 0 bases and at J to 3 bases, leaving 12 bases not matched to a gene.

A few counts support this clonotype. The chain carries TRBV2 and TRBJ2-7; 9 bases are shared with TRBD1. V lost 5 bases, J lost 6 bases, and 5 bases stayed unmatched. This CDR3 spans 13 amino acids. Germline CDR1 reads SNHLY; CDR2 reads FYNNEI. CDR3 in amino acids: CASSTDRGGEQYF. The CDR3 DNA is TGTGCCAGCAGTACGGACAGGGGAGGCGAGCAGTACTTC.

V and J are TRBV7-2 and TRBJ2-2; no reliable D call. The CDR3 totals 13 residues. V lost 5 bases and J 7 bases, leaving 11 bases between the germline ends. Germline lookup yields CDR1 SGHTA and CDR2 FQGNSA. The CDR3 spells CASSRVYGGELFF. CDR3 sequence (DNA): TGTGCCAGCAGCAGGGTTTACGGCGGGGAGCTGTTTTTT.

In this sample, this clonotype turned up many times. The CDR3 region is CASSSDRDREKLFF. In DNA form, the CDR3 reads TGTGCCAGTAGTTCGGACAGGGATCGTGAAAAACTGTTTTTT. The chain has TRBV19 and TRBJ1-4; 8 bases are shared with TRBD1. The V segment lost 5 bases and the J segment 7 bases; nucleotides outside the gene matches: 6. From germline, CDR1 is LNHDA and CDR2 SQIVND (reference sequence). The CDR3 extends over 14 amino acids. The full variable domain, completed using reference TRBV19 and TRBJ1-4, is DGGITQSPKYLFRKEGQNVTLSCEQNLNHDAMYWYRQDPGQGLRLIYYSQIVNDFQKGDIAEGYSVSREKKESFPLTVTSAQKNPTAFYLCASSSDRDREKLFFGSGTQLSVL.

This clonotype was found a few times. The chain uses TRBV6-4 and TRBJ2-3, with a weak D call TRBD2 (6 bases). CDR1 is MRHNA and CDR2 is SNTAGT in the germline V gene. Trimming removed 2 bases at V and 1 base at J, with 10 bases between. The CDR3 extends over 15 amino acids. The CDR3: CASSDGWGGTDTQYF. Here the CDR3 DNA reads TGTGCCAGCAGTGACGGTTGGGGGGGCACAGATACGCAGTATTTT.

This clonotype was observed a handful of times. The chain links TRBV19 to TRBJ2-1; D perhaps matches TRBD2 (5 bases). Germline lookup yields CDR1 LNHDA and CDR2 SQIVND (reference sequence). With 2 bases removed from V and 0 bases from J, the gap between germline ends came to 14 bases. The CDR3 sequence is 17 residues long. The CDR3 protein is CASSIYPPGSSYNEQFF. In nucleotides, the CDR3 is TGTGCCAGTAGTATATACCCCCCGGGGAGCTCCTACAATGAGCAGTTCTTC.

On this clonotype itself: A read error may explain this, as a much larger clone is one base away. The J gene is TRBJ1-2, the V gene TRBV18, with TRBD1 identical over 7 bases. Losses at the gene ends were 4 bases for V and 3 bases for J; bases not matched to a gene: 8. The CDR3 totals 15 residues. Germline values: CDR1 KGHSH, CDR2 LQKENI. CDR3 DNA sequence: TGTGCCAGCTCACAACAACAGGGGCTTGACTATGGCTACACCTTC. Protein product: CASSQQQGLDYGYTF.

This clonotype has more than one count but fewer than ten. V and J are TRBV5-1 and TRBJ2-3, with a tentative D call TRBD2 (5 bases). This CDR3 comprises 14 residues. Germline assignment: CDR1 SGHRS and CDR2 YFSETQ. V was cut by 4 bases and J by 5 bases, with 14 bases left in between. In DNA, the CDR3 is TGCGCCAGCAGCCTGGCACGAGAGGGAGATACGCAGTATTTT. Translated: CASSLAREGDTQYF.

V and J are TRBV7-9 and TRBJ1-2; D perhaps matches TRBD1 (5 bases). The CDR3 loop spans 14 amino acids. V lost 3 bases and J lost 7, with 15 bases in between. The germline CDR1 and CDR2 sequences are SEHNR and FQNEAQ (reference sequence). Here the CDR3 reads CASSLGQPLGGYTF. In DNA form, the CDR3 reads TGTGCCAGCAGCTTGGGGCAGCCTCTTGGTGGCTACACCTTC. The whole variable domain, filled in from reference TRBV7-9 and TRBJ1-2, reads DTGVSQNPRHKITKRGQNVTFRCDPISEHNRLYWYRQTLGQGPEFLTYFQNEAQLEKSRLLSDRFSAERPKGSFSTLEIQRTEQGDSAMYLCASSLGQPLGGYTFGSGTRLTVV.

This clonotype was observed once. This sequence joins TRBV6-6 and TRBJ2-7, with no clear D. Between the trimmed V and J ends, which lost 5 bases and 5 bases, there was a span of 7 bases. There are 11 residues in the CDR3. Germline assignment: CDR1 MNHNY and CDR2 SVGAGI (reference sequence). CDR3 nucleotide sequence: TGTGCCAGCAGTACCATTGACGAGCAGTACTTC. This gives the protein CASSTIDEQYF.

This clonotype was seen a few times. CDR3 nucleotide sequence: TGTGCCAGCAGGGCCAGTAGGCCGCCCTATGGCTACACCTTC. This gives the protein CASRASRPPYGYTF. The gene calls are TRBV28 and TRBJ1-2; D unclear. The CDR3 runs 14 residues. The germline V gene encodes CDR1 MDHEN and CDR2 SYDVKM. The ends were cut back, 6 bases at V and 4 bases at J, with 15 bases in the middle.

In its sample, this clonotype was seen a few times. CDR3 loop: CASSLVASTDTQYF. In DNA form, the CDR3 reads TGTGCCAGCAGCTTAGTTGCCAGCACAGATACGCAGTATTTT. The rearrangement links TRBV7-2 to TRBJ2-3, with D hard to call. Per germline, CDR1 SGHTA and CDR2 FQGNSA. The CDR3 covers 14 residues. Trimming removed 1 base from V and 0 bases from J, with 5 bases in between.

This clonotype was seen a handful of times. The V gene is TRBV19, the J gene TRBJ2-7; possible D gene TRBD1, 7 bases. Per germline, CDR1 LNHDA and CDR2 SQIVND (reference sequence). V was trimmed by 3 bases and J by 2 bases, leaving 11 bases between them. The CDR3 runs 14 residues. CDR3 amino acids: CASSIQGGTYEQYF. Written as DNA, the CDR3 is TGTGCCAGTAGTATTCAGGGGGGAACCTACGAGCAGTACTTC.

This clonotype has a handful of counts. This sequence joins TRBV7-2 and TRBJ2-1; D is possibly TRBD1 or TRBD2 (5 bases each). Germline V lookup: CDR1 SGHTA, CDR2 FQGNSA. The CDR3 is made up of 14 amino acids. V dropped 2 bases and J dropped 15 bases, with 20 bases sitting between them. The CDR3 protein is CASSLLPGTPHWFF. CDR3 nucleotides: TGTGCCAGCAGCTTATTACCGGGGACCCCACACTGGTTCTTC.

This clonotype was seen ten or more times. The chain is built from TRBV5-4 and TRBJ2-1; D gene ambiguous. CDR3 size: 12 residues. Germline loops: CDR1 SGHNT, CDR2 YYREEE (reference sequence). Trimming cost V 0 bases and J 3 bases, with 1 base left between them. The CDR3 is CASSLDYNEQFF. CDR3 sequence (DNA): TGTGCCAGCAGCTTGGACTACAATGAGCAGTTCTTC.

The chain has TRBV20-1 and TRBJ2-7; the D gene is possibly TRBD2 (6 bases). The germline V gene encodes CDR1 DFQATT and CDR2 SNEGSKA (reference sequence). CDR3 length equals 15 residues. Trimming stripped 2 bases from V and 3 bases from J, with 17 bases between. CDR3 protein: CSARYSGTPDYEQYF. CDR3 DNA sequence: TGCAGTGCTAGATATAGCGGAACGCCTGACTACGAGCAGTACTTC.

This clonotype has at least ten counts. The chain couples TRBV9 to TRBJ1-2; TRBD1 is a possible D gene (6 bases). Between the trimmed V and J ends, which lost 0 bases and 5 bases, there was a span of 11 bases. Germline assignment: CDR1 SGDLS and CDR2 YYNGEE. There are 14 residues in the CDR3. Here the CDR3 DNA reads TGTGCCAGCAGCGTAGCAGAGACAGGATATGGCTACACCTTC. Translated: CASSVAETGYGYTF.

This clonotype was counted only a few times. The chain carries TRBV5-1 and TRBJ2-1; D is ambiguous. The CDR3 consists of 13 residues. The germline V and J ends were trimmed by 8 bases and 6 bases, with 15 bases remaining between them. CDR1 and CDR2 from the germline V gene are SGHRS and YFSETQ. The DNA for the CDR3 is TGCGCCAGTACCCCCGGGCAGACCAATGAGCAGTTCTTC. This encodes CASTPGQTNEQFF.

V is TRBV20-1 and J is TRBJ1-1; TRBD1 might be the D (6 bases). CDR3 length: 15 amino acids. Trimming pared 2 bases from V and 7 bases from J, leaving 20 bases between. CDR1 is DFQATT and CDR2 is SNEGSKA in the germline V gene (reference sequence). The CDR3 DNA reads TGCAGTGCTAGAAAAGACAGGATTAGTATTGATGAAGCTTTCTTT. It specifies CSARKDRISIDEAFF.

This clonotype was seen repeatedly, ten times or more. The chain carries TRBV20-1 and TRBJ2-1, with a weak D call TRBD1 (6 bases). Trimming pared 4 bases from V and 10 bases from J, leaving 8 bases between. Looked up from germline, CDR1 is DFQATT and CDR2 is SNEGSKA (reference sequence). The CDR3 loop spans 10 amino acids. The CDR3 loop is CSAIQGEQFF. The CDR3 nucleotides read TGCAGTGCTATACAGGGCGAGCAGTTCTTC.

The J gene is TRBJ2-1, the V gene TRBV20-1; TRBD2 might be the D (5 bases). Germline V lookup: CDR1 DFQATT, CDR2 SNEGSKA (reference sequence). The CDR3 length is 12 residues. Between the trimmed V and J ends, which lost 8 bases and 5 bases, there was a span of 13 bases. The CDR3 DNA reads as TGCAGTCCGAGCGGAGCAAACAATGAGCAGTTCTTC. This encodes CSPSGANNEQFF.

V is TRBV13 and J is TRBJ1-1; D not certain. In germline, CDR1 is PRHDT, CDR2 FYEKMQ (reference sequence). Trimming took off 1 base at V and 1 base at J, with 7 bases between the two ends. The length of the CDR3 is 14 residues. The CDR3 sequence: CASSLVRKNTEAFF. CDR3 DNA sequence: TGTGCCAGCAGCTTAGTTCGCAAGAACACTGAAGCTTTCTTT.

This clonotype was counted many times. This chain uses TRBV4-3 with TRBJ2-3, with no clear D. The CDR3 length is 18 residues. Germline CDR1 LGHNA, CDR2 YSLEER. The V gene lost 0 bases and the J gene lost 2 bases, with 18 bases spanning the gap. CDR3 residues: CASSQELASEMYTDTQYF. The CDR3 nucleotides are TGCGCCAGCAGCCAAGAGTTAGCCTCCGAGATGTACACAGATACGCAGTATTTT.

As for this clonotype: A read error is possible here, since a much larger clone lies one base away. This chain joins TRBV3-1 and TRBJ1-1; D possibly corresponds to TRBD1 (6 bases). V lost 6 bases, J lost 6 bases, and 11 bases lay in between. The CDR3 has 12 residues. The germline V gene has CDR1 LGHDT and CDR2 YNNKEL (reference sequence). As DNA, the CDR3 is TGTGCCAGCAGTCACAAGGGGGCTGAAGCTTTCTTT. Its protein is CASSHKGAEAFF.

The gene calls are TRBV6-2 or TRBV6-3 and TRBJ2-2; 9 bases map to TRBD2. Trimming cost V 6 bases and J 4 bases; bases outside gene matches: 3. Germline assignment: CDR1 MNHEY and CDR2 SVGEGT. The CDR3 extends over 14 amino acids. The CDR3 DNA follows: TGTGCCAGCAGCCAGGGACTAGCCACCGGGGAGCTGTTTTTT. Its translation is CASSQGLATGELFF.

This clonotype came up a few times. This chain joins TRBV2 and TRBJ1-6; D gene ambiguous. The germline CDR1 and CDR2 sequences are SNHLY and FYNNEI. The CDR3 sequence is 14 residues long. The V end lost 3 bases, the J end lost 7 bases, and 10 bases lay between the germline ends. As DNA, the CDR3 is TGTGCCAGCAGTGACCGAATTGGGAATTCACCCCTCCACTTT. Encoded protein: CASSDRIGNSPLHF.

This clonotype was recorded at least ten times. The chain couples TRBV5-1 to TRBJ1-1, with D hard to call. The CDR3 is made up of 15 amino acids. Germline CDR1 is SGHRS and CDR2 is YFSETQ. With 0 bases removed from V and 5 bases from J, the gap between germline ends came to 14 bases. CDR3 loop: CASSLGSWEATEAFF. The CDR3 DNA reads as TGCGCCAGCAGCTTGGGGTCCTGGGAGGCTACTGAAGCTTTCTTT.